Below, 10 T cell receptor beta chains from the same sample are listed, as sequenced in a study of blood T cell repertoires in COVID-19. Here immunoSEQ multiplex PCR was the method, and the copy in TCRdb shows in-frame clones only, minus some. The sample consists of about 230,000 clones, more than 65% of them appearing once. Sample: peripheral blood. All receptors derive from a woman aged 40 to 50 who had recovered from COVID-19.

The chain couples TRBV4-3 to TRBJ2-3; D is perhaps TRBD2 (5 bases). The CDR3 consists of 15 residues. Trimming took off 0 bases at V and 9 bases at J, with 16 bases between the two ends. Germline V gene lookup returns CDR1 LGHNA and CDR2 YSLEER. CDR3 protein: CASSQEVVTGLTQYF. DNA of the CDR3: TGCGCCAGCAGCCAAGAAGTAGTCACTGGACTGACGCAGTATTTT.

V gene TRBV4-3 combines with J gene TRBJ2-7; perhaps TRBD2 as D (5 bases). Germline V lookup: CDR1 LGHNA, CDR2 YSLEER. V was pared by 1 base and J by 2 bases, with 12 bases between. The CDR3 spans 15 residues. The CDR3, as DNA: TGCGCCAGCAGCCAAGGGAGAACGAGGGCCTACGAGCAGTACTTC. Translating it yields CASSQGRTRAYEQYF.

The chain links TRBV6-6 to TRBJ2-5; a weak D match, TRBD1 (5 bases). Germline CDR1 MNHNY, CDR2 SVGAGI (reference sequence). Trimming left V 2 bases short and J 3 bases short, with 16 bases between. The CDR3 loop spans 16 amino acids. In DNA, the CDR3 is TGTGCCAGCAGTTACCCGAAGGGGCAGGCCAAAGAGACCCAGTACTTC. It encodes CASSYPKGQAKETQYF.

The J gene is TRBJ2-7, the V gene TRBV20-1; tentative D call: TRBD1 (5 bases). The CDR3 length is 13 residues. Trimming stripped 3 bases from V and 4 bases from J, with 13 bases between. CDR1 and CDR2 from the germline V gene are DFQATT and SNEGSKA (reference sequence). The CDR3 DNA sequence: TGCAGTGCTAGTGACCAGACAGATTACGAGCAGTACTTC. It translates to CSASDQTDYEQYF.

This chain's CDR3 is CASKQGTLGYGYTF. The CDR3 DNA is TGTGCCAGTAAACAGGGAACCTTGGGATATGGCTACACCTTC. The chain links TRBV19 to TRBJ1-2; D might be TRBD1 (6 bases). The germline V gene encodes CDR1 LNHDA and CDR2 SQIVND (reference sequence). With 7 bases removed from V and 5 bases from J, the gap between germline ends came to 17 bases. The CDR3 length is 14 residues.

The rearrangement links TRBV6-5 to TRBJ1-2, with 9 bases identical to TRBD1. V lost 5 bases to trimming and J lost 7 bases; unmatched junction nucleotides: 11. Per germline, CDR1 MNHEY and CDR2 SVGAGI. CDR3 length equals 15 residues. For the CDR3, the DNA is TGTGCCAGCAGTACATCGTGGGACAGGGCCCGTGGCTACACCTTC. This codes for CASSTSWDRARGYTF.

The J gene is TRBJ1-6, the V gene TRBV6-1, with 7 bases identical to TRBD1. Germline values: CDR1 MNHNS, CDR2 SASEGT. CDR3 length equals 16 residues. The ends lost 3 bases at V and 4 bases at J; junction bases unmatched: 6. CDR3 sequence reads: CASSDRTGPYNSPLHF. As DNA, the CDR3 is TGTGCCAGCAGTGACCGGACAGGTCCTTATAATTCACCCCTCCACTTT.

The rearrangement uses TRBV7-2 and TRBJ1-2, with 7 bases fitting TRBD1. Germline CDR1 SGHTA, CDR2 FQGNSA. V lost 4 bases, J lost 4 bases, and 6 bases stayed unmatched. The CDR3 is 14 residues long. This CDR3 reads CASSSTGDPYGYTF. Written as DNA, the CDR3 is TGTGCCAGCAGCTCTACAGGGGACCCCTATGGCTACACCTTC.

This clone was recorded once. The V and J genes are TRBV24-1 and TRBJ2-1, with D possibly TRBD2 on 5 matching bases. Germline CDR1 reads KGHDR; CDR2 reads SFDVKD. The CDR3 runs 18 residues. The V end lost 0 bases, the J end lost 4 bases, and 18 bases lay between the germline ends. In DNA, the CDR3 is TGTGCCACCAGTGATTTGCGCTCGGGCTTCGGGGAATACAATGAGCAGTTCTTC. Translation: CATSDLRSGFGEYNEQFF.

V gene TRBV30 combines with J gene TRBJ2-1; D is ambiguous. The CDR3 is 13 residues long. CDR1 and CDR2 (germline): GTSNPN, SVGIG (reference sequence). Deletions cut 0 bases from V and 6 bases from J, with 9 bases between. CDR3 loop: CAWSVQIRNEQFF. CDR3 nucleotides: TGTGCCTGGAGTGTACAAATTCGCAATGAGCAGTTCTTC. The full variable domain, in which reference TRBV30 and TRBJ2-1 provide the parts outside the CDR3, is SQTIHQWPATLVQPVGSPLSLECTVEGTSNPNLYWYRQAAGRGLQLLFYSVGIGQISSEVPQNLSASRPQDRQFILSSKKLLLSDSGFYLCAWSVQIRNEQFFGPGTRLTVL.